In its sample, the clone carrying this T cell receptor (beta chain) was seen many times. Its antigen is unknown. As the method for making TCR beta libraries, quantitative 5'-RACE with molecular barcodes was used. One entry per CDR3 protein results from TCRdb running MiXCR on the 5' RACE reads. Seen here are roughly 120,000 distinct CDR3 sequences, roughly 15% observed once, and the top ten hold roughly 3%. These data are taken from a study of CD8 T cells in ankylosing spondylitis. Study-level findings and limits: Earlier reports found some motif variants in synovial fluid and blood in reactive arthritis. In peripheral blood, disease-linked CD8+ clones occurred at relatively low frequencies.

V lost 2 bases to trimming and J lost 7 bases, with 11 bases between them. The CDR3 loop spans 14 amino acids. Germline CDR1 reads SGHTA; CDR2 reads FQGNSA. What was sequenced was blood, either unsorted or a sorted T cell fraction (not recorded which). The origin of this receptor is a female donor with ankylosing spondylitis or in good health (not recorded which). The chain is built from TRBV7-2 and TRBJ1-4; D is possibly TRBD1 (6 bases). In DNA form, the CDR3 reads TGTGCCAGCAGCTTAACAGGGAGTTCTGAAAAACTGTTTTTT. Amino acid sequence: CASSLTGSSEKLFF.